The sequence of this T cell receptor (beta chain) was determined in a study of T cell repertoires in cytomegalovirus infection. Study observations and caveats: The ex vivo response was dominated by HLA-C-restricted CMV-specific TCR beta clonotypes.

This CDR3 region has 18 residues. V was cut by 0 bases and J by 1 base, with 19 bases left in between. Germline V CDR1 and CDR2: SGHRS, YFSETQ. TCRdb independently ran MiXCR on the reads; one entry per CDR3 protein. Among about 260,000 distinct CDR3 sequences listed, over 8% were seen once. This clonotype was counted only a few times. Its antigen is not identified. Sequenced: PBMCs. The sequence derives from a human donor in good health (CMV status not recorded). Some clones in this sample may be carry-over from other donors' samples. The chain has TRBV5-1 and TRBJ1-1; D call uncertain. The CDR3 here is CASSLGNSGPLTNTEAFF. The CDR3 DNA follows: TGCGCCAGCAGCTTGGGTAATTCGGGCCCTTTAACGAACACTGAAGCTTTCTTT.